A single sample is the source of the 9 T cell receptor beta chains below, sequenced in a study of OX40 agonist ivuxolimab in advanced cancers. Here immunoSEQ multiplex PCR was the method, and the copy in TCRdb shows in-frame clones only, minus some. The data contain about 70,000 clones, roughly nine tenths of them singletons. The specimen was CD4+ or CD8+ T cells sorted from blood, collected in a trial of the OX40 agonist ivuxolimab. The source of these receptors is an adult with an advanced solid tumor such as melanoma, head and neck, liver or kidney cancer.

This clone was observed a single time. The chain is built from TRBV6-5 and TRBJ2-1; a possible D gene is TRBD2 (6 bases). This CDR3 is built from 16 residues. Germline V gives CDR1 MNHEY, CDR2 SVGAGI. V shed 0 bases and J shed 3 bases, with 12 bases lying between them. The chain's CDR3 is CASSYSTGVGYNEQFF. CDR3 DNA sequence: TGTGCCAGCAGTTACTCGACGGGAGTAGGCTACAATGAGCAGTTCTTC.

V gene TRBV7-6 combines with J gene TRBJ2-7; D may be TRBD2 (6 bases). The CDR3 length is 13 residues. Trimming removed 5 bases from V and 6 bases from J, with 14 bases in between. Germline values: CDR1 SGHVS, CDR2 FNYEAQ. For the CDR3, the DNA is TGTGCCAGCAGCGCACTTACTAGCCGCGAGCAGTACTTC. Translation gives CASSALTSREQYF.

V is TRBV20-1 and J is TRBJ2-7, with D hard to call. The CDR3 length is 11 residues. V was shortened by 3 bases and J by 3 bases, with 6 bases between the two germline ends. Germline values: CDR1 DFQATT, CDR2 SNEGSKA (reference sequence). In nucleotides, the CDR3 is TGCAGTGCTAGTCCGGGCTACGAGCAGTACTTC. Its translation: CSASPGYEQYF.

The chain employs TRBV19 and TRBJ2-4; tentative D call: TRBD2 (6 bases). The CDR3 is made up of 14 amino acids. The germline CDR1 and CDR2 sequences are LNHDA and SQIVND (reference sequence). With 4 bases removed from V and 2 bases from J, the gap between germline ends came to 9 bases. CDR3 loop: CASSSRGSKNIQYF. The CDR3 DNA follows: TGTGCCAGTAGTAGTCGGGGGTCCAAAAACATTCAGTACTTC.

CDR3 in DNA: TGTGCCAGCAGCTTAGCCGGGTTACGAGAGACCCAGTACTTC. This codes for CASSLAGLRETQYF. V and J are TRBV7-2 and TRBJ2-5; D gene unclear. Trimming removed 0 bases at V and 4 bases at J, with 9 bases between. The germline V gene encodes CDR1 SGHTA and CDR2 FQGNSA. This CDR3 spans 14 amino acids.

This clone was detected only once. V and J are TRBV11-2 and TRBJ1-4; perhaps TRBD1 as D (5 bases). Looked up from germline, CDR1 is SGHAT and CDR2 is FQNNGV. V was clipped by 3 bases and J by 5 bases, with 13 bases between them. The CDR3 is 15 residues long. The CDR3 loop reads CASSFRDRENEKLFF. CDR3 DNA: TGTGCCAGCAGCTTCCGTGACAGAGAGAATGAAAAACTGTTTTTT.

The chain links TRBV18 to TRBJ1-5; D unclear. The CDR3 has 14 amino acids. Germline CDR1 reads KGHSH; CDR2 reads LQKENI. Between the trimmed V and J ends, which lost 2 bases and 7 bases, there was a span of 12 bases. The CDR3 DNA reads as TGTGCCAGCTCACCAGGCCTTGGCGGACAGCCCCAGCATTTT. Protein product: CASSPGLGGQPQHF.

The rearrangement links TRBV5-5 to TRBJ1-5; no firm D call. V was clipped by 5 bases and J by 5 bases, with 11 bases between them. CDR1 SGHKS and CDR2 YYEKEE come from the germline V gene (reference sequence). There are 13 residues in the CDR3. In nucleotides, the CDR3 is TGTGCCAGCAGTACCGTTGGACATCAGCCCCAGCATTTT. Translating gives CASSTVGHQPQHF.

The gene calls are TRBV23-1 and TRBJ1-5; D unclear. TRBV23-1 is given ORF status, its function remaining uncertain. This CDR3 is built from 17 residues. Between the trimmed V and J ends, which lost 0 bases and 2 bases, there was a span of 14 bases. The CDR3 DNA reads as TGCGCCAGCAGTCAATCCGAGCGCGCTAGGGGCAATCAGCCCCAGCATTTT. Translation: CASSQSERARGNQPQHF.